What follows are 32 T cell receptor beta chains derived from one specimen sequenced in a study of human T cells and chemical hapten exposure. TCRdb analysed the RACE reads with MiXCR anew, one entry per CDR3 protein. The sample has some 180,000 distinct CDR3 sequences; approximately 20% are singletons. Time point given: patch test 1, 2 weeks after DPC sensitization. Treatment specified: therapeutic diphenylcyclopropenone sensitization with weekly scalp DPC. The sequences come from whole blood, collected in connection with sensitization to the hapten diphenylcyclopropenone (DPC). These receptors originate from a woman in her fifties or sixties with alopecia areata. Some clones in this sample may be carry-over from other donors' samples.

The chain uses TRBV27 and TRBJ1-1; 9 positions match TRBD1. The CDR3 length is 14 residues. Germline trimming cut 2 bases from V and 5 bases from J; bases unmatched to any gene: 3. In germline, CDR1 is MNHEY, CDR2 SMNVEV (reference sequence). The CDR3 reads CASSLGTGRTEAFF. The CDR3 DNA is TGTGCCAGCAGTTTAGGGACAGGGAGAACTGAAGCTTTCTTT.

V usage is TRBV10-3 and J usage is TRBJ1-1, with a tentative D call TRBD1 (5 bases). CDR1 is ENHRY and CDR2 is SYGVKD in the germline V gene. This CDR3 spans 13 amino acids. Trimming shortened V by 0 bases and J by 8 bases, and 10 bases separated the two germline ends. The CDR3 DNA reads TGTGCCATCAGTGAGTCGCTGGGACGGGAAGCTTTCTTT. Protein sequence: CAISESLGREAFF.

This clonotype has more than one count but fewer than ten. The V call is TRBV20-1, the J call TRBJ1-1; TRBD1 might be the D (6 bases). CDR3 length equals 12 residues. Between the trimmed V and J ends, which lost 5 bases and 5 bases, there was a span of 12 bases. Per germline, CDR1 DFQATT and CDR2 SNEGSKA (reference sequence). The CDR3 loop reads CSALQGRTEAFF. For the CDR3, the DNA is TGCAGTGCTTTACAGGGTCGGACTGAAGCTTTCTTT.

The rearrangement joins TRBV20-1 to TRBJ2-7; maybe TRBD2 (6 bases). The ends were cut back, 6 bases at V and 0 bases at J, with 18 bases in the middle. There are 15 residues in the CDR3. Per germline, CDR1 DFQATT and CDR2 SNEGSKA (reference sequence). The CDR3 region has the DNA TGCAGTGCAACCACCTCCTTAGCGGCCTCCTACGAGCAGTACTTC. This codes for CSATTSLAASYEQYF.

In its sample, this clonotype was seen a few times. The chain is built from TRBV10-3 and TRBJ2-3; 9 bases match TRBD2. Germline V gives CDR1 ENHRY, CDR2 SYGVKD. V was clipped by 10 bases and J by 0 bases; unmatched bases: 11. There are 16 residues in the CDR3. Here the CDR3 DNA reads TGTGCCACCCGGACAGCGACTAGCGGAAGCACAGATACGCAGTATTTT. This translates into CATRTATSGSTDTQYF.

This clonotype was picked up a small number of times. The chain links TRBV4-1 to TRBJ1-2; D is unclear. The CDR3 extends over 11 amino acids. V was clipped by 2 bases and J by 7 bases, with 5 bases between them. CDR1 is MGHRA, CDR2 YSYEKL, per germline. CDR3 protein: CASSQYSGYTF. The CDR3 DNA sequence: TGCGCCAGCAGCCAATATAGTGGCTACACCTTC.

The V and J genes are TRBV6-5 and TRBJ1-1; D may be TRBD1 (6 bases). Germline V CDR1 and CDR2: MNHEY, SVGAGI. Trimming took off 8 bases at V and 11 bases at J, with 18 bases between the two ends. This CDR3 has 12 residues. CDR3 amino acids: CASGGFRGLAFF. CDR3 nucleotides: TGTGCCAGCGGAGGGTTCAGGGGTTTGGCTTTCTTT.

This chain uses TRBV20-1 with TRBJ2-1, with 14 bases aligning to TRBD2. From germline, CDR1 is DFQATT and CDR2 SNEGSKA (reference sequence). Unmatched junction bases numbered 5, after V lost 6 bases and J lost 7 bases. There are 14 residues in the CDR3. The CDR3 nucleotides are TGCAGTGCCATGACTAGCGGGAGGGTAAATGAGCAGTTCTTC. This codes for CSAMTSGRVNEQFF.

The chain joins TRBV29-1 to TRBJ2-3, with 12 bases identical to TRBD2. Germline V gives CDR1 SQVTM, CDR2 ANQGSEA. This CDR3 spans 13 amino acids. The CDR3 coding sequence is TGCAGTTCCTCGACTAGCGGGAGTGATACGCAGTATTTT. Amino acid sequence: CSSSTSGSDTQYF.

This clonotype was seen more than once but under ten times. The V and J genes are TRBV20-1 and TRBJ2-5; D might be TRBD1 or TRBD2, each matching 6 bases. This CDR3 region has 14 residues. Trimming shortened V by 5 bases and J by 2 bases, and 15 bases separated the two germline ends. Germline assignment: CDR1 DFQATT and CDR2 SNEGSKA (reference sequence). The CDR3 loop is CSAPKGGWQETQYF. DNA for the CDR3: TGCAGTGCTCCGAAGGGGGGTTGGCAAGAGACCCAGTACTTC.

The chain couples TRBV5-5 to TRBJ2-5; TRBD2 matches at 7 bases. This CDR3 is built from 16 residues. From germline, CDR1 is SGHKS and CDR2 YYEKEE (reference sequence). Trimming cost V 8 bases and J 2 bases; bases outside gene matches: 15. CDR3 sequence: CARSGKCVSQQETQYF. The CDR3 DNA reads TGTGCCAGGAGCGGGAAATGTGTGTCCCAGCAAGAGACCCAGTACTTC. Drawing the rest from reference TRBV5-5 and TRBJ2-5, the complete variable domain is DAGVTQSPTHLIKTRGQQVTLRCSPISGHKSVSWYQQVLGQGPQFIFQYYEKEERGRGNFPDRFSARQFPNYSSELNVNALLLGDSALYLCARSGKCVSQQETQYFGPGTRLLVL.

This clonotype was counted between two and nine times. The CDR3 reads CASSFSSRANTGELFF. CDR3 bases: TGTGCCAGCAGCTTCTCATCCCGCGCGAACACCGGGGAGCTGTTTTTT. This rearrangement joins TRBV5-5 to TRBJ2-2; the D is unclear. The CDR3 runs to 16 residues. Germline CDR1 is SGHKS and CDR2 is YYEKEE (reference sequence). V was shortened by 2 bases and J by 0 bases, with 11 bases between the two germline ends. Based on the CDR3 plus reference TRBV5-5 and TRBJ2-2, the full variable domain is DAGVTQSPTHLIKTRGQQVTLRCSPISGHKSVSWYQQVLGQGPQFIFQYYEKEERGRGNFPDRFSARQFPNYSSELNVNALLLGDSALYLCASSFSSRANTGELFFGEGSRLTVL.

The V call is TRBV6-2 or TRBV6-3, the J call TRBJ2-5; D perhaps matches TRBD1 (5 bases). Trimming took off 4 bases at V and 4 bases at J, with 16 bases between the two ends. The CDR3 runs 15 residues. Germline values: CDR1 MNHEY, CDR2 SVGEGT. CDR3 region: CASSSLRWGGETQYF. DNA of the CDR3: TGTGCCAGCAGTTCCCTACGGTGGGGCGGAGAGACCCAGTACTTC.

The chain is built from TRBV7-2 and TRBJ1-5; D call uncertain. V shed 6 bases and J shed 0 bases, with 6 bases lying between them. The CDR3 is 13 residues long. Germline CDR1 reads SGHTA; CDR2 reads FQGNSA. CDR3 coding DNA: TGTGCCAGCAGTTATTATAGCAATCAGCCCCAGCATTTT. This translates into CASSYYSNQPQHF.

Only a few counts were recorded for this clonotype. The CDR3 coding sequence is TGTGCCAGCAGTTACGGCAGGGGCGCCTACAATGAGCAGTTCTTC. Its translation: CASSYGRGAYNEQFF. The V and J genes are TRBV6-2 or TRBV6-3 and TRBJ2-1; TRBD1 is a possible D gene (6 bases). Germline V gives CDR1 MNHEY, CDR2 SVGEGT. The CDR3 extends over 15 amino acids. Between the trimmed V and J ends, which lost 2 bases and 2 bases, there was a span of 10 bases.

The rearrangement uses TRBV20-1 and TRBJ2-3; TRBD2 is a possible D gene (6 bases). The CDR3 spans 16 residues. V was clipped by 0 bases and J by 2 bases, with 15 bases between them. Germline CDR1 DFQATT, CDR2 SNEGSKA (reference sequence). CDR3 in amino acids: CSARDPRRGPTDTQYF. CDR3 sequence (DNA): TGCAGTGCTAGAGATCCAAGGCGGGGCCCCACAGATACGCAGTATTTT.

The chain joins TRBV18 to TRBJ1-5, with 10 bases identical to TRBD1. In germline, CDR1 is KGHSH, CDR2 LQKENI. V shed 4 bases and J 3 bases; nucleotides not matched to a gene: 3. The length of the CDR3 is 15 residues. CDR3 protein: CASSLGTGANQPQHF. DNA for the CDR3: TGTGCCAGCTCACTCGGGACAGGGGCCAATCAGCCCCAGCATTTT.

The chain links TRBV2 to TRBJ1-1; D uncertain. The CDR3 consists of 14 residues. Trimming took 7 bases from V and 0 from J, leaving 12 bases between them. Germline lookup yields CDR1 SNHLY and CDR2 FYNNEI. The chain's CDR3 is CASKEGQMNTEAFF. In DNA, the CDR3 is TGTGCCAGCAAGGAGGGTCAGATGAACACTGAAGCTTTCTTT.

This clonotype was picked up one time. At one end the junction does not follow the germline gene, possibly because of a read error. This chain connects TRBV20-1 to TRBJ2-1, with D perhaps TRBD2 (5 bases). The CDR3 covers 12 residues. The germline gives CDR1 DFQATT, CDR2 SNEGSKA (reference sequence). The CDR3 region has the DNA TGCAGTGCTCCGGACTCCTTCAATGAGCAGTTCTTC. Amino acid sequence: CSAPDSFNEQFF.

This clonotype was seen only a few times. This chain uses TRBV30 with TRBJ1-2; 7 nucleotides line up with TRBD1. The V gene end was trimmed by 0 bases and the J gene end by 8 bases; junction bases not matched to a gene: 6. This CDR3 has 13 amino acids. Germline V CDR1 and CDR2: GTSNPN, SVGIG (reference sequence). CDR3: CAWSVVRGRGYTF. CDR3 in DNA: TGTGCCTGGAGTGTGGTGAGGGGGCGAGGCTACACCTTC.

This clonotype was picked up a small number of times. This chain connects TRBV9 to TRBJ2-3; the D gene is possibly TRBD1 (6 bases). Trimming shortened V by 4 bases and J by 4 bases, and 10 bases separated the two germline ends. CDR3 length: 13 residues. Germline loops: CDR1 SGDLS, CDR2 YYNGEE. CDR3 protein: CASSRTAADTQYF. The CDR3 DNA sequence: TGTGCCAGCAGCAGGACAGCAGCAGATACGCAGTATTTT.

This clonotype was counted only a few times. The CDR3 here is CSAHQQGDYSYEQYF. Here the CDR3 DNA reads TGCAGTGCTCATCAACAGGGGGATTACTCCTACGAGCAGTACTTC. The chain recombines TRBV20-1 with TRBJ2-7, with 8 bases matching TRBD1. Trimming took 5 bases from V and 0 from J; bases not matched to a gene: 9. In germline, CDR1 is DFQATT, CDR2 SNEGSKA (reference sequence). The CDR3 contains 15 residues.

The rearrangement joins TRBV29-1 to TRBJ2-1; D is possibly TRBD2 (6 bases). This CDR3 is 14 amino acids long. Germline CDR1 is SQVTM and CDR2 is ANQGSEA. V gave up 2 bases and J gave up 7 bases, with 15 bases separating them. CDR3 loop: CSVEWNGTPNEQFF. CDR3 nucleotides: TGCAGCGTTGAATGGAACGGGACTCCTAATGAGCAGTTCTTC.

The sample holds a few counts of this clonotype. The CDR3 sequence is CASIRAQGCGGYTF. In DNA form, the CDR3 reads TGTGCCAGCATCCGAGCCCAGGGGTGTGGAGGCTACACCTTC. The V call is TRBV6-5, the J call TRBJ1-2, with a possible D match to TRBD1 (6 bases). V was clipped by 7 bases and J by 8 bases, with 20 bases between them. Germline lookup yields CDR1 MNHEY and CDR2 SVGAGI. The CDR3 sequence is 14 residues long.

This clonotype was recorded a few times. V is TRBV20-1 and J is TRBJ2-4; 11 nucleotides match TRBD1. The V gene end was trimmed by 1 base and the J gene end by 6 bases; junction bases not matched to a gene: 5. The CDR3 consists of 15 residues. Germline CDR1 reads DFQATT; CDR2 reads SNEGSKA (reference sequence). CDR3 nucleotide sequence: TGCAGTGCTAGAGGGACAGGGGGCGCAGGAAACATTCAGTACTTC. It yields the protein CSARGTGGAGNIQYF.

The rearrangement joins TRBV5-1 to TRBJ2-5; the match to TRBD1 covers 10 bases. J gave up 1 base and V 4 bases, and 4 bases lay outside the gene matches. This CDR3 has 15 residues. The germline V gene has CDR1 SGHRS and CDR2 YFSETQ. This CDR3 is CASSRDRGFQETQYF. CDR3 coding DNA: TGCGCCAGCAGCAGGGACAGGGGTTTCCAAGAGACCCAGTACTTC.

This clonotype was observed a handful of times. The V and J genes are TRBV27 and TRBJ1-1; a possible D gene is TRBD1 (6 bases). In germline, CDR1 is MNHEY, CDR2 SMNVEV (reference sequence). CDR3 size: 16 residues. V lost 4 bases, J lost 6 bases, and 21 bases lay in between. CDR3 sequence: CASSSPQAGVNAEAFF. The CDR3 bases are TGTGCCAGCAGTTCCCCTCAGGCAGGGGTTAACGCTGAAGCTTTCTTT.

In its sample, this clonotype was seen a few times. The J gene is TRBJ1-1, the V gene TRBV6-4; 9 bases map to TRBD1. V was clipped by 6 bases and J by 8 bases; unmatched bases: 7. CDR3 length equals 13 residues. The germline V gene has CDR1 MRHNA and CDR2 SNTAGT. CDR3 nucleotides: TGTGCCAGCAGCGTGGACAGGGGTGCCGAAGCTTTCTTT. Its protein product is CASSVDRGAEAFF.

V usage is TRBV15 and J usage is TRBJ2-3, with D unresolved. Germline lookup yields CDR1 LNHNV and CDR2 YYDKDF (reference sequence). This CDR3 comprises 13 residues. Trimming left V 4 bases short and J 1 base short, with 6 bases between. This CDR3 is CATSIGRTDTQYF. In DNA, the CDR3 is TGTGCCACCAGCATTGGCCGCACAGATACGCAGTATTTT.

This clonotype occurred a few times. The chain joins TRBV20-1 to TRBJ2-7; 8 bases match TRBD2. Looked up from germline, CDR1 is DFQATT and CDR2 is SNEGSKA (reference sequence). V shed 4 bases and J 2 bases; nucleotides not matched to a gene: 7. This CDR3 is built from 14 residues. The CDR3 sequence is CSAKGTRKTYEQYF. The DNA of the CDR3 is TGCAGTGCTAAGGGGACTAGAAAAACCTACGAGCAGTACTTC.

This sequence joins TRBV29-1 and TRBJ2-3, with D possibly being TRBD1 (5 bases). Germline-derived CDR1 and CDR2 are SQVTM and ANQGSEA. The CDR3 totals 12 residues. V gave up 1 base and J gave up 6 bases, with 8 bases separating them. CDR3: CSVEGGADTQYF. As DNA, the CDR3 is TGCAGCGTTGAAGGGGGCGCGGATACGCAGTATTTT.

V is TRBV7-2 and J is TRBJ1-2; perhaps TRBD1 as D (5 bases). Germline CDR1 is SGHTA and CDR2 is FQGNSA. The length of the CDR3 is 14 residues. Trimming left V 2 bases short and J 3 bases short, with 10 bases between. CDR3 loop: CASSLRGQDYGYTF. DNA of the CDR3: TGTGCCAGCAGCTTAAGGGGTCAGGACTATGGCTACACCTTC.